The sequence of this T cell receptor beta chain was determined in a study of T cells in localized non-small cell lung cancer. Concerning this clone itself: Its antigen is currently unknown.

Whole-study results and caveats: A higher density of T cells in blood coincided with extended overall survival.

The CDR3 consists of 13 residues. The ends were cut back, 6 bases at V and 4 bases at J, with 12 bases in the middle. Sequencing was performed with immunoSEQ multiplex PCR; in TCRdb, only in-frame clones are kept and a portion is missing. The sample carries 1,500 or so clones, about 22% recorded once. This sequence joins TRBV23-1 and TRBJ1-1, with D tentatively TRBD1 (6 bases). TRBV23-1 is given ORF status, its function remaining uncertain. The sample here was lung tumor tissue, taken before any cancer treatment. The clonotype was recovered from a male donor aged 60 or over with stage I lung adenocarcinoma. The DNA of the CDR3 is TGCGCCAGCAGCCGGATCAGGGGCACTGAAGCTTTCTTT. Protein sequence: CASSRIRGTEAFF.